At least ten counts were recorded for the clone carrying this T cell receptor beta chain. Its antigen is as yet unknown. CDR1 and CDR2 (germline): SNHLY, FYNNEI. The CDR3 extends over 13 amino acids. The V end lost 5 bases, the J end lost 2 bases, and 9 bases lay between the germline ends. This entry comes from a study of cytomegalovirus exposure and HLA in healthy donors. Broader study findings: The finding came from a later analysis; first-cohort TCR clusters tended to co-occur in the roughly 120 validation repertoires. Reportedly, diagnosis of cytomegalovirus status by the classifier showed high specificity and sensitivity.

Donors were drawn from the approximately 110-subject validation cohort, separate from the roughly 610-subject first cohort. Profiled with immunoSEQ multiplex PCR; TCRdb holds only in-frame clones, not every one. The table includes roughly 130,000 clones, about nine tenths detected once. The V and J genes are TRBV2 and TRBJ2-5; no firm D call. The TCR was taken from a young woman in good health and CMV-seropositive. Sequenced input: PBMCs. The CDR3 DNA sequence: TGTGCCAGCAGTATCCGGGTGCAAGAGACCCAGTACTTC. Translated, it gives CASSIRVQETQYF.